This passage covers 16 T cell receptor beta chains from one sample sequenced in a study of cytomegalovirus exposure and HLA in healthy donors. Vbeta (60) and Jbeta (13) primers were used in the PCR. The protocol was immunoSEQ multiplex PCR, while the TCRdb copy is restricted to in-frame clones and leaves out a portion. Of approximately 200,000 clones in the sample, roughly 84% were seen once. The sequencing sample was made of PBMCs. These receptors all stem from a boy between 10 and 17 years old in good health and CMV-seronegative.

The V gene is TRBV5-1, the J gene TRBJ2-5, with 9 bases that match TRBD1. J gave up 4 bases and V 0 bases, and 7 bases lay outside the gene matches. CDR1 is SGHRS, CDR2 YFSETQ, per germline. The CDR3 sequence is 16 residues long. CDR3 loop: CASSLGPGQGAETQYF. The DNA for the CDR3 is TGCGCCAGCAGCTTGGGACCGGGACAGGGAGCAGAGACCCAGTACTTC.

CDR3: CASRRGQQETQYF. The DNA of the CDR3 is TGTGCCAGTAGAAGGGGACAGCAAGAGACCCAGTACTTC. V is TRBV19 and J is TRBJ2-5; TRBD1 matches at 7 bases. The germline V gene encodes CDR1 LNHDA and CDR2 SQIVND (reference sequence). The CDR3 sequence is 13 residues long. After removal of 6 bases from V and 2 bases from J, the junction contained 3 bases not matched to a gene.

The chain couples TRBV5-1 to TRBJ2-1; the D gene is possibly TRBD1 (7 bases). Germline values: CDR1 SGHRS, CDR2 YFSETQ. The CDR3 has 14 amino acids. V was cut by 3 bases and J by 7 bases, with 14 bases left in between. This CDR3 is CASSSGGLANEQFF. The CDR3 DNA sequence: TGCGCCAGCAGCTCAGGGGGGCTTGCGAATGAGCAGTTCTTC.

V usage is TRBV2 and J usage is TRBJ1-5; a weak D match, TRBD1 (5 bases). The germline V gene has CDR1 SNHLY and CDR2 FYNNEI. The CDR3 is made up of 18 amino acids. Between the trimmed V and J ends, which lost 7 bases and 0 bases, there was a span of 22 bases. In DNA, the CDR3 is TGTGCCAGCATAAGGTGGGATGGGGGGGGATATAGCAATCAGCCCCAGCATTTT. Translation: CASIRWDGGGYSNQPQHF.

This clone was counted only a few times. The V call is TRBV4-3, the J call TRBJ1-4, with a possible D match to TRBD1 (6 bases). The V and J ends lost 3 bases and 8 bases respectively, with 13 bases between them. Per germline, CDR1 LGHNA and CDR2 YSLEER. CDR3 length equals 14 residues. DNA for the CDR3: TGCGCCAGCAGCCATTCAGGGACATCAGAAAAACTGTTTTTT. It is translated as CASSHSGTSEKLFF.

V is TRBV10-2 and J is TRBJ1-2, with 8 bases aligning to TRBD1. Germline CDR1 is WSHSY and CDR2 is SAAADI. Unmatched junction bases numbered 4, after V lost 7 bases and J lost 3 bases. This CDR3 has 13 amino acids. CDR3 sequence (DNA): TGCGCCAGCATCCCGACAGGGGACTATGGCTACACCTTC. Translated: CASIPTGDYGYTF.

The chain uses TRBV30 and TRBJ2-2; 9 bases fit TRBD2. With 2 bases clipped from V and 5 bases from J, the junction kept 3 bases outside the gene matches. Germline CDR1 and CDR2: GTSNPN and SVGIG (reference sequence). This CDR3 comprises 14 residues. In DNA, the CDR3 is TGTGCCTGGAGTTCGAGCGGGAGGACCGGGGAGCTGTTTTTT. Residues: CAWSSSGRTGELFF.

The chain recombines TRBV9 with TRBJ1-5; D gene ambiguous. The germline V and J ends were trimmed by 4 bases and 2 bases, with 13 bases remaining between them. CDR1 and CDR2 from the germline V gene are SGDLS and YYNGEE. CDR3 length equals 15 residues. Here the CDR3 DNA reads TGTGCCAGCAGCTCCCGAGGTTACGGCAATCAGCCCCAGCATTTT. This sequence encodes CASSSRGYGNQPQHF. Full variable domain (remainder filled in from reference TRBV9 and TRBJ1-5): DSGVTQTPKHLITATGQRVTLRCSPRSGDLSVYWYQQSLDQGLQFLIQYYNGEERAKGNILERFSAQQFPDLHSELNLSSLELGDSALYFCASSSRGYGNQPQHFGDGTRLSIL.

The chain employs TRBV2 and TRBJ1-2; 8 bases map to TRBD1. Germline V gene lookup returns CDR1 SNHLY and CDR2 FYNNEI. The CDR3 runs to 15 residues. Trimming at V came to 8 bases and at J to 8 bases, leaving 16 bases not matched to a gene. The CDR3 region is CASSRGREESSGYTF. DNA for the CDR3: TGTGCCAGCTCCAGGGGGCGCGAGGAATCCTCCGGCTACACCTTC.

The V call is TRBV9, the J call TRBJ2-5; weak D call: TRBD2 (5 bases). Germline loops: CDR1 SGDLS, CDR2 YYNGEE. V was shortened by 4 bases and J by 1 base, with 14 bases between the two germline ends. This CDR3 has 15 residues. CDR3 region: CASSPTGSGQETQYF. In DNA form, the CDR3 reads TGTGCCAGCAGCCCCACGGGGAGCGGCCAAGAGACCCAGTACTTC.

J is TRBJ1-4 and V is TRBV27; TRBD1 agrees at 10 bases. Germline CDR1 reads MNHEY; CDR2 reads SMNVEV (reference sequence). The ends lost 5 bases at V and 5 bases at J; junction bases unmatched: 11. The CDR3 has 17 amino acids. DNA of the CDR3: TGTGCCAGCAGTCTACTAAGAACGGGACAGGGGAATGAAAAACTGTTTTTT. Translated: CASSLLRTGQGNEKLFF.

In this sample, this clone turned up once. V gene TRBV15 combines with J gene TRBJ1-3, with TRBD1 identical over 7 bases. Trimming cost V 0 bases and J 4 bases; bases outside gene matches: 3. CDR1 and CDR2 from the germline V gene are LNHNV and YYDKDF (reference sequence). CDR3 length equals 15 residues. The CDR3, as DNA: TGTGCCACCAGCAGAGATAACAGGGGCGGAAACACCATATATTTT. Translated, it gives CATSRDNRGGNTIYF. Together with reference TRBV15 and TRBJ1-3, the CDR3 gives the full variable domain: DAMVIQNPRYQVTQFGKPVTLSCSQTLNHNVMYWYQQKSSQAPKLLFHYYDKDFNNEADTPDNFQSRRPNTSFCFLDIRSPGLGDTAMYLCATSRDNRGGNTIYFGEGSWLTVV.

The count of this clone is one. Other nucleotide sequences in the sample specify the same CDR3. V usage is TRBV9 and J usage is TRBJ2-7; a possible D gene is TRBD1 (5 bases). V shed 2 bases and J shed 1 base, with 7 bases lying between them. Germline V lookup: CDR1 SGDLS, CDR2 YYNGEE. CDR3 length equals 13 residues. As DNA, the CDR3 is TGTGCCAGCAGCGTCGCAGGGTCCTACGAGCAGTACTTC. Translated: CASSVAGSYEQYF.

This rearrangement joins TRBV5-6 to TRBJ1-2, with D maybe TRBD1 (5 bases). Trimming stripped 3 bases from V and 8 bases from J, with 11 bases between. The CDR3 is 12 residues long. Germline V gene lookup returns CDR1 SGHDT and CDR2 YYEEEE. As DNA, the CDR3 is TGTGCCAGCAGCTCGGGGGTAGAGGGCTACACCTTC. This gives the protein CASSSGVEGYTF.

This clone has a single count. The chain carries TRBV29-1 and TRBJ2-4; D remains ambiguous. Looked up from germline, CDR1 is SQVTM and CDR2 is ANQGSEA. V was pared by 1 base and J by 8 bases, with 21 bases between. The CDR3 covers 16 residues. The CDR3 DNA reads as TGCAGCGTTGAAGTCGTTTACTCCCAAGAAAAAGACATTCAGTACTTC. Translating it yields CSVEVVYSQEKDIQYF.

CDR3 DNA: TGTGCCAGCAGTTACAGGGGGCCGGTCGAGCAGTACTTC. Translation: CASSYRGPVEQYF. J is TRBJ2-7 and V is TRBV2; 9 nucleotides match TRBD1. Germline CDR1 SNHLY, CDR2 FYNNEI. This CDR3 has 13 residues. The trim removed 5 bases at V and 6 bases at J, leaving 5 bases unmatched.